What follows are 20 T cell receptor beta chains derived from one specimen sequenced in a study of cytomegalovirus exposure and HLA in healthy donors. The PCR ran on 60 Vbeta and 13 Jbeta primers. This table comes from immunoSEQ multiplex PCR, and its TCRdb copy is limited to in-frame clones, with some not included. The sample records about 120,000 clones, roughly three fifths being singletons. The sample comprised PBMCs. These receptors came from a woman aged 35 to 49 in good health and CMV-seropositive.

The CDR3 nucleotides are TGTGCCAGCAGTTTATCGAGCTACAATGAGCAGTTCTTC. Residues: CASSLSSYNEQFF. The J gene is TRBJ2-1, the V gene TRBV27; D is ambiguous. CDR1 is MNHEY and CDR2 is SMNVEV in the germline V gene (reference sequence). The CDR3 is 13 amino acids. Trimming removed 0 bases from V and 3 bases from J, with 3 bases in between.

This clone was detected a few times. The chain recombines TRBV5-1 with TRBJ2-3; 9 nucleotides line up with TRBD1. CDR1 is SGHRS and CDR2 is YFSETQ in the germline V gene. The CDR3 loop spans 18 amino acids. The trim removed 3 bases at V and 2 bases at J, leaving 13 bases unmatched. The CDR3 here is CASSSWGGQGLNTDTQYF. The CDR3 DNA follows: TGCGCCAGCAGCTCGTGGGGGGGACAGGGCCTTAACACAGATACGCAGTATTTT.

The genes are TRBV2 and TRBJ2-3, with 7 bases fitting TRBD2. Germline-derived CDR1 and CDR2 are SNHLY and FYNNEI. Trimming removed 3 bases from V and 3 bases from J; junction bases left unmatched: 9. The CDR3 extends over 16 amino acids. Here the CDR3 DNA reads TGTGCCAGCAGTGACAGTCTGCTAGCGGATACAGATACGCAGTATTTT. Its protein product is CASSDSLLADTDTQYF.

The V call is TRBV6-6, the J call TRBJ2-7; 7 bases are a match to TRBD2. Germline V gene lookup returns CDR1 MNHNY and CDR2 SVGAGI (reference sequence). With 4 bases clipped from V and 0 bases from J, the junction kept 6 bases outside the gene matches. The CDR3 consists of 15 residues. The CDR3 spells CASSSLARTSYEQYF. CDR3 nucleotides: TGTGCCAGCAGTTCACTAGCGCGGACCTCCTACGAGCAGTACTTC.

The chain couples TRBV10-1 to TRBJ2-4; D perhaps matches TRBD2 (8 bases). Looked up from germline, CDR1 is WNHNN and CDR2 is SYGVQD (reference sequence). Between the trimmed V and J ends, which lost 4 bases and 8 bases, there was a span of 15 bases. The CDR3 has 14 amino acids. The CDR3 DNA reads TGCGCCAGCAGTGCGGGAGGGGGCATTGACATTCAGTACTTC. Amino acid sequence: CASSAGGGIDIQYF.

This clone was recorded only once. The rearrangement links TRBV6-1 to TRBJ1-6, with D possibly TRBD1 on 6 matching bases. The length of the CDR3 is 16 residues. The V gene's germline CDR1 is MNHNS and CDR2 SASEGT. Trimming pared 2 bases from V and 4 bases from J, leaving 12 bases between. The CDR3 spells CASSEPQGAYNSPLHF. Here the CDR3 DNA reads TGTGCCAGCAGTGAACCACAGGGCGCTTATAATTCACCCCTCCACTTT.

The table lists this clone with a few counts. V is TRBV28 and J is TRBJ2-4, with 11 bases matching TRBD2. The length of the CDR3 is 15 residues. The V gene's germline CDR1 is MDHEN and CDR2 SYDVKM. The junction had 3 bases not matched to a gene; V was cut back by 5 bases and J by 3 bases. The CDR3 DNA is TGTGCCAGCAGTGCGGGACTAGCGGACAAAAACATTCAGTACTTC. Translated, it gives CASSAGLADKNIQYF.

The V call is TRBV6-6, the J call TRBJ2-7, with D perhaps TRBD1 (5 bases). Germline CDR1 MNHNY, CDR2 SVGAGI (reference sequence). The ends were cut back, 3 bases at V and 2 bases at J, with 17 bases in the middle. There are 16 residues in the CDR3. The CDR3 nucleotides read TGTGCCAGCAGTTATACTGGGGCAGGGAACCCCTACGAGCAGTACTTC. Translating gives CASSYTGAGNPYEQYF.

The chain uses TRBV10-1 and TRBJ1-1; D uncertain. The V gene's germline CDR1 is WNHNN and CDR2 SYGVQD (reference sequence). The V and J ends lost 6 bases and 3 bases respectively, with 11 bases between them. The CDR3 loop spans 13 amino acids. Here the CDR3 DNA reads TGCGCCAGCAGGCGTCAGGCCGACACTGAAGCTTTCTTT. Amino acids: CASRRQADTEAFF.

The CDR3: CASSLAGLAGDTQYF. The DNA of the CDR3 is TGTGCCAGCAGCTTAGCGGGACTAGCGGGCGATACGCAGTATTTT. The chain recombines TRBV7-6 with TRBJ2-3, with 12 nucleotides matching TRBD2. Germline assignment: CDR1 SGHVS and CDR2 FNYEAQ. Losses at the gene ends were 0 bases for V and 6 bases for J; bases not matched to a gene: 1. The CDR3 consists of 15 residues. Using reference TRBV7-6 and TRBJ2-3 for the parts outside the CDR3, the full variable domain is GAGVSQSPRYKVTKRGQDVALRCDPISGHVSLYWYRQALGQGPEFLTYFNYEAQQDKSGLPNDRFSAERPEGSISTLTIQRTEQRDSAMYRCASSLAGLAGDTQYFGPGTRLTVL.

The chain combines TRBV15 with TRBJ1-5; D perhaps matches TRBD1 (6 bases). Trimming left V 1 base short and J 5 bases short, with 12 bases between. Germline CDR1 LNHNV, CDR2 YYDKDF (reference sequence). The CDR3 totals 15 residues. CDR3 DNA sequence: TGTGCCACCAGCAGAGGGGCGGGGGCGGATCAGCCCCAGCATTTT. Its protein is CATSRGAGADQPQHF.

The chain recombines TRBV2 with TRBJ2-3, with TRBD2 identical over 8 bases. The V and J ends lost 6 bases and 6 bases, in that order; junction bases with no gene match: 5. The CDR3 is 13 residues long. Germline V gene lookup returns CDR1 SNHLY and CDR2 FYNNEI. The CDR3 nucleotides are TGTGCCAGCAGGGGGACTAGAGGGGATACGCAGTATTTT. This sequence encodes CASRGTRGDTQYF.

This clone was picked up a small number of times. The chain recombines TRBV9 with TRBJ1-2, with 8 bases that match TRBD1. Trimming took 6 bases from V and 4 from J; bases not matched to a gene: 14. In germline, CDR1 is SGDLS, CDR2 YYNGEE. This CDR3 spans 16 amino acids. The CDR3 here is CASTDGDRPKSYGYTF. CDR3 bases: TGTGCCAGCACCGATGGGGACAGGCCAAAGAGCTATGGCTACACCTTC.

This chain links TRBV7-9 with TRBJ2-5; 7 bases fit TRBD1. The better agreement between TRBJ2-7 and the DNA end casts doubt on the J call. CDR3 length: 17 amino acids. Germline V lookup: CDR1 SEHNR, CDR2 FQNEAQ (reference sequence). CDR3 DNA: TGTGCCAGCAGTTCTCATTCTCCCGGGACAGATGAATACGAGCAGTACTTC. Translation: CASSSHSPGTDEYEQYF.

V is TRBV5-6 and J is TRBJ2-3; 13 bases map to TRBD2. Germline V CDR1 and CDR2: SGHDT, YYEEEE. The ends lost 5 bases at V and 4 bases at J; junction bases unmatched: 1. The CDR3 is made up of 14 amino acids. The CDR3, as DNA: TGTGCCAGCAGTGGGACTAGCGGGGCAGATACGCAGTATTTT. This codes for CASSGTSGADTQYF.

The chain couples TRBV7-9 to TRBJ1-5; 11 nucleotides agree with TRBD1. The germline CDR1 and CDR2 sequences are SEHNR and FQNEAQ (reference sequence). The CDR3 totals 14 residues. The V segment lost 4 bases and the J segment 8 bases; nucleotides outside the gene matches: 4. The CDR3 loop is CASSSGTGGEPQHF. In DNA form, the CDR3 reads TGTGCCAGCAGCTCCGGGACAGGGGGGGAGCCCCAGCATTTT. Full variable domain (missing parts from reference TRBV7-9 and TRBJ1-5): DTGVSQNPRHKITKRGQNVTFRCDPISEHNRLYWYRQTLGQGPEFLTYFQNEAQLEKSRLLSDRFSAERPKGSFSTLEIQRTEQGDSAMYLCASSSGTGGEPQHFGDGTRLSIL.

V gene TRBV5-1 combines with J gene TRBJ2-7; 9 nucleotides match TRBD1. Germline CDR1 SGHRS, CDR2 YFSETQ. V shed 0 bases, J shed 1 base, and the junction held 5 bases outside the gene matches. This CDR3 is built from 16 residues. The CDR3 coding sequence is TGCGCCAGCAGCTTGGCCGCCGGGACAGGGTCCTACGAGCAGTACTTC. This encodes CASSLAAGTGSYEQYF.

This clone was seen a handful of times. V gene TRBV19 combines with J gene TRBJ2-7; D is possibly TRBD2 (6 bases). The CDR3 covers 14 residues. Germline CDR1 is LNHDA and CDR2 is SQIVND (reference sequence). V was clipped by 2 bases and J by 5 bases, with 13 bases between them. The CDR3: CASSISTGGNEQYF. CDR3 DNA sequence: TGTGCCAGTAGTATAAGCACAGGCGGGAACGAGCAGTACTTC. The full variable domain, in which reference TRBV19 and TRBJ2-7 provide the parts outside the CDR3, is DGGITQSPKYLFRKEGQNVTLSCEQNLNHDAMYWYRQDPGQGLRLIYYSQIVNDFQKGDIAEGYSVSREKKESFPLTVTSAQKNPTAFYLCASSISTGGNEQYFGPGTRLTVT.

The chain is built from TRBV25-1 and TRBJ2-7, with D possibly matching TRBD1 (7 bases). The CDR3 is 17 residues long. Trimming left V 1 base short and J 5 bases short, with 21 bases between. The germline gives CDR1 MGHDK, CDR2 SYGVNS. The CDR3 nucleotides read TGTGCCAGCAGTGAATCAAGCGGGTACCAGGGGGTAGACGAGCAGTACTTC. Protein product: CASSESSGYQGVDEQYF.

This clone was detected only a few times. Other DNA sequences within the sample encode an identical CDR3. The rearrangement links TRBV7-9 to TRBJ1-4, with TRBD1 matching 7 bases. The CDR3 is made up of 14 amino acids. Unmatched junction bases numbered 3, after V lost 1 base and J lost 7 bases. Germline CDR1 is SEHNR and CDR2 is FQNEAQ (reference sequence). CDR3 coding DNA: TGTGCCAGCAGCTTAGGGCAGGGGGTTGAAAAACTGTTTTTT. The encoded protein is CASSLGQGVEKLFF. The full variable domain, rest sourced from reference TRBV7-9 and TRBJ1-4, is DTGVSQNPRHKITKRGQNVTFRCDPISEHNRLYWYRQTLGQGPEFLTYFQNEAQLEKSRLLSDRFSAERPKGSFSTLEIQRTEQGDSAMYLCASSLGQGVEKLFFGSGTQLSVL.